This T cell receptor beta chain was sequenced in a study of molecular identifiers for immune sequencing clone quantification (dated by TCRdb to 2016 to 2019). Concerning the study at large: For a replicate experiment, RNA from roughly 18,000 or 92,000 naive CD8 T cells was divided into five aliquots, of which four were sequenced. The study was a methods study using CD8 T cells to benchmark molecular-identifier clustering-based TCR repertoire sequencing (MIDCIRS) and TCR RNA copy counting.

The library was generated by PCR. The instrument was a NextSeq 500. Bulk TCR libraries were made following a previously described method, with the TCR primers given in Table S5. Total RNA was purified with the Qiagen AllPrep DNA/RNA kit. Before analysis, reads from multiple sequencing runs of one library were combined. As for how the authors treated the data: Reads were retained only if their TCR constant sequence matched exactly, and those retained reads were trimmed to 150 nt and grouped according to their 12-nt molecular barcodes. Reads inside each barcode group were sub-clustered using a 15% Levenshtein threshold, and a quality-weighted consensus sequence was constructed for each RNA molecule. Non-functional sequences were filtered out, along with any lower-count sequence sitting one edit away from another sequence. Based on fitting two negative binomial distributions, any barcode sub-cluster with under 20% of the maximum read count was discarded. TCRdb reworked the public reads: Q25 trimming with fastp, MiXCR clone assembly, productive beta chains retained. Each entry is one CDR3 protein sequence, shown with its most common DNA and genes. TCRdb's processing, not the study's, gives the V and J calls here. The sample table records under 600,000 distinct CDR3 sequences; roughly 26% of these occur just once. Around 0.76% of the sample is held by the ten biggest clonotypes.

There are a few counts of this clonotype. What antigen it recognizes has not been identified. Base qualities are missing; no much larger clone stands one base away. Libraries of naive CD8 T cells were built from anywhere between about 17,000 and 1,000,000 sorted cells, with 10%, 30% or 50% of the purified RNA used. Naive CD8 T cells, defined as CD8+CD4-CCR7+CD45RA+, were FACS-sorted into RLT Plus buffer on a BD FACSAria II. To test detection sensitivity, Jurkat RNA equivalent to about ten TCR copies was spiked into samples of roughly 18,000-1,000,000 naive CD8 T cells. CD8 T cells were enriched using RosetteSep CD8+ T Cell Enrichment Cocktail and Ficoll-Paque, and the enriched cells then underwent ACK red cell lysis. What the study reported, not specific to this receptor: In CMV-specific effector cells, clones with more than 20 RNA copies accounted for over 97% of molecules, whereas in naive cells such clones accounted for under 1%. When barcode sub-clustering was not used, chimeric consensus sequences inflated TCR diversity, with chimeras reaching as high as 47%. The naive libraries included spiked-in Jurkat TCR RNA (10 copies' worth), and this Jurkat TCR RNA is not part of the donor repertoire. Highly expanded clone sizes could be underestimated because identical TCR molecules may share a barcode. Spiked-in Jurkat TCR RNA equal to a single cell's worth was reported to be detectable even within 1,100,000 naive CD8 T cells. Modeling indicated about 3 TCR RNA copies recovered per cell, compared with approximately 10 by digital PCR, which implies a capture efficiency of approximately 31%.

The V end loses 8 bases and the J end loses 7 bases, and a stretch of 9 bases separates them. Including the terminal cysteine and phenylalanine, the CDR3 comprises 11 residues. The read is trimmed to its CDR3 DNA, 33 bases read in frame from base 1. CDR1 and CDR2 were assigned from the germline V gene as MNHEY and SVGEGT. This clonotype was sampled from a human donor in good health. Some libraries in this study had Jurkat cell RNA spiked in. This chain joins TRBV6-2 or TRBV6-3 to TRBJ2-1; there is no confident call for the D gene. The sequenced sample consisted of naive CD8+ T cells from blood, with Jurkat cell RNA spiked in. The sample's cell subset or site label, in plain terms: FACS-sorted CD8+CD4-CCR7+CD45RA+ naive T cells. In nucleotide form, the sequence is TGTGCCAGCCGAATTGGGAATGAGCAGTTCTTC. It is translated as CASRIGNEQFF.